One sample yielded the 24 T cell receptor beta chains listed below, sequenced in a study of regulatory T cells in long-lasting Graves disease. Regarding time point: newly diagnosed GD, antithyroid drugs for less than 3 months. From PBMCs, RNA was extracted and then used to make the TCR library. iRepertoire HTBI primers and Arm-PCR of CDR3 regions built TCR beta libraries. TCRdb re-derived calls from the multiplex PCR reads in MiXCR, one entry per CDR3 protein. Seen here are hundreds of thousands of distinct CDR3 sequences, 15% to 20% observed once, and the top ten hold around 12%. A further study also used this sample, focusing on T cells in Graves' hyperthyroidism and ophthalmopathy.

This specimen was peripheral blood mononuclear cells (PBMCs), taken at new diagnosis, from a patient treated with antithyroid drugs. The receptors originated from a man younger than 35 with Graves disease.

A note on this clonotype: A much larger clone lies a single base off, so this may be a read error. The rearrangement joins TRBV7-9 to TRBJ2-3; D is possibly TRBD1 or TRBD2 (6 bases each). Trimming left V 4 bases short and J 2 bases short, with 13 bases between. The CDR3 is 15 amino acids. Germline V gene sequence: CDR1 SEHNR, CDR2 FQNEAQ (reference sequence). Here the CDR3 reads CASSSFGGDTDTQYF. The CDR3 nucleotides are TGTGCCAGCAGCTCCTTCGGGGGCGACACAGATACGCAGTATTTT. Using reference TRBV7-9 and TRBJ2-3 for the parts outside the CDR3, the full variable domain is DTGVSQNPRHKITKRGQNVTFRCDPISEHNRLYWYRQTLGQGPEFLTYFQNEAQLEKSRLLSDRFSAERPKGSFSTLEIQRTEQGDSAMYLCASSSFGGDTDTQYFGPGTRLTVL.

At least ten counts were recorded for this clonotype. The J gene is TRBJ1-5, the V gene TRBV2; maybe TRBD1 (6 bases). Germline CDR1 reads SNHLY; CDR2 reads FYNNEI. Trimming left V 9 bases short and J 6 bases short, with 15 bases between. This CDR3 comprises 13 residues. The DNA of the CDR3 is TGTGCCAGTAGGGGGGGCAGGGCTCAGCCCCAGCATTTT. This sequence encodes CASRGGRAQPQHF.

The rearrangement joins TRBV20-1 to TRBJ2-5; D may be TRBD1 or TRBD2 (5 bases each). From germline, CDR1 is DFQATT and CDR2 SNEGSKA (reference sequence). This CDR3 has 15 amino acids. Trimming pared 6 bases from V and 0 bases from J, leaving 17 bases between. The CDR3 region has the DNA TGCAGTGCCAGGGCGGTTTACGGGAACCAAGAGACCCAGTACTTC. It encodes CSARAVYGNQETQYF.

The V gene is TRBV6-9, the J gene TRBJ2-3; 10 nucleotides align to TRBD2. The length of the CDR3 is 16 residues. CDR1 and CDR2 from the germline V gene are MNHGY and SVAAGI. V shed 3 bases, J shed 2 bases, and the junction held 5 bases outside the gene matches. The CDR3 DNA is TGTGCCAGCAGTTACATCCTAGCGGGAGACACAGATACGCAGTATTTT. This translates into CASSYILAGDTDTQYF.

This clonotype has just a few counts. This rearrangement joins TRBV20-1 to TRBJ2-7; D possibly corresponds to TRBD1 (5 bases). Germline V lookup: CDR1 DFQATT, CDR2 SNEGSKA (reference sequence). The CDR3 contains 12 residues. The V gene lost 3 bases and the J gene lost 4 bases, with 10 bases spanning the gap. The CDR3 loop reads CSASGRQYEQYF. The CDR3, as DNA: TGCAGTGCTAGTGGCAGACAGTACGAGCAGTACTTC.

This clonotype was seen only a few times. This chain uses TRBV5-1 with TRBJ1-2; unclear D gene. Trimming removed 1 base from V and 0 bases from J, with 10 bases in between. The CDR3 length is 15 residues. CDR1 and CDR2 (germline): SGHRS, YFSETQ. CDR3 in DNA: TGCGCCAGCAGCTTGCGCGCAGAAGCTAACTATGGCTACACCTTC. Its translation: CASSLRAEANYGYTF.

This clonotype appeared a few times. CDR3 in DNA: TGTGCCAGTAGTATCAGACAGACCTATCAGCCCCAGCATTTT. Its protein is CASSIRQTYQPQHF. This chain links TRBV19 with TRBJ1-5; TRBD1 might be the D (5 bases). The CDR3 is made up of 14 amino acids. CDR1 is LNHDA and CDR2 is SQIVND in the germline V gene (reference sequence). With 3 bases removed from V and 5 bases from J, the gap between germline ends came to 11 bases.

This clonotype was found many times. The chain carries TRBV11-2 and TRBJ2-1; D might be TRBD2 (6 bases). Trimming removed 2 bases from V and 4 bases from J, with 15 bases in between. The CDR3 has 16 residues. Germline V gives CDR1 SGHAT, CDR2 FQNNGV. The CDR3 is CASSLSGGTGYNEQFF. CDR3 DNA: TGTGCCAGCAGCTTAAGTGGGGGGACTGGGTACAATGAGCAGTTCTTC. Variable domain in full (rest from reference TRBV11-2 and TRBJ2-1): EAGVAQSPRYKIIEKRQSVAFWCNPISGHATLYWYQQILGQGPKLLIQFQNNGVVDDSQLPKDRFSAERLKGVDSTLKIQPAKLEDSAVYLCASSLSGGTGYNEQFFGPGTRLTVL.

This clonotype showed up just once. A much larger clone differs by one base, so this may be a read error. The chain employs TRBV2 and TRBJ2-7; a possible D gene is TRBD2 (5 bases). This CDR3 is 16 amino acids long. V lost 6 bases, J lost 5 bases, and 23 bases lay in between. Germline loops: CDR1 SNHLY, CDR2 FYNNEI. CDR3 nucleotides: TGTGCCAGCAGGGATCCGCTGACCCCGGGGTCCCACGAGCAGTACTTC. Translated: CASRDPLTPGSHEQYF.

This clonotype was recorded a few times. The CDR3 protein is CASSSDGGRDTQYF. The DNA of the CDR3 is TGTGCCAGCAGTTCCGACGGAGGTCGGGATACGCAGTATTTT. The chain joins TRBV27 to TRBJ2-3; tentatively, D is TRBD2 (5 bases). The V gene's germline CDR1 is MNHEY and CDR2 SMNVEV (reference sequence). Trimming left V 4 bases short and J 6 bases short, with 14 bases between. The CDR3 runs to 14 residues.

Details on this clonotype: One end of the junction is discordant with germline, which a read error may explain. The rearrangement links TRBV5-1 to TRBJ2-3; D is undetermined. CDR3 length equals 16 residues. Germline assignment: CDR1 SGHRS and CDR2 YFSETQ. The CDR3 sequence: CASSQTGLPYEDTQYF. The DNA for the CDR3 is TGTGCCAGCAGCCAGACCGGGCTGCCGTATGAAGATACGCAGTATTTT.

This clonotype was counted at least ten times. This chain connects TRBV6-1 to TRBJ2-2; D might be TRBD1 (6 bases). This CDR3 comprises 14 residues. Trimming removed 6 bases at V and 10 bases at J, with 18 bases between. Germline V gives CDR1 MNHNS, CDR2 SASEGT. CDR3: CASRPIDRSLELFF. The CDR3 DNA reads TGTGCCAGCAGGCCCATAGACAGGAGCTTGGAGCTGTTTTTT.

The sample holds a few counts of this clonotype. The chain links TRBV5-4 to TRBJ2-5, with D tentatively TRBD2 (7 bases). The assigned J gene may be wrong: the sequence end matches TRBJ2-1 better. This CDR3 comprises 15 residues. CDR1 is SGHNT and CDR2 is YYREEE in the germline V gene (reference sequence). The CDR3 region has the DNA TGTGCCAGCAGCACTGGGGGGGCCGCGGGCCGTGAGCAGTTCTTC. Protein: CASSTGGAAGREQFF.

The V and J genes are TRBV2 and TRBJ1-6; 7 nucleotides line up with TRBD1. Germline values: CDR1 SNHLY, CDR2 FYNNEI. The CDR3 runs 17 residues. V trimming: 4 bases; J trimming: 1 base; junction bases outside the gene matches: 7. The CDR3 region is CASSAEQGISYNSPLHF. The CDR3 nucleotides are TGTGCCAGCAGTGCAGAACAGGGGATTTCCTATAATTCACCCCTCCACTTT.

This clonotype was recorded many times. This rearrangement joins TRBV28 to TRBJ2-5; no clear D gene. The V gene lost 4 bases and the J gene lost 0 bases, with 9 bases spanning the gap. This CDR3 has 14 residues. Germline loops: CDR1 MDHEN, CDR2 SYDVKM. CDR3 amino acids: CASSSRTDQETQYF. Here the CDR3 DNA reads TGTGCCAGCAGTTCCCGGACGGACCAAGAGACCCAGTACTTC.

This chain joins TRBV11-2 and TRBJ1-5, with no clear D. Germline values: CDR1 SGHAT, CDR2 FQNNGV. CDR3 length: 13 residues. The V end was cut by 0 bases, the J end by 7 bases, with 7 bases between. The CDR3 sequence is CASSLERRQPQHF. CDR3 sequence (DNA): TGTGCCAGCAGCTTAGAGAGACGGCAGCCCCAGCATTTT.

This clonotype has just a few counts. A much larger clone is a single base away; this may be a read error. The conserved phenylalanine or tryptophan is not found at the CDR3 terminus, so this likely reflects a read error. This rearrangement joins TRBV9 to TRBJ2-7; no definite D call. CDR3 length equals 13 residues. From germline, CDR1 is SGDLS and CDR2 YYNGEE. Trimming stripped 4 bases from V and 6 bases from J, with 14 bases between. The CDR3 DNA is TGTGCCAGCAGCCCCAAGTGGGAAGGCGAGCAGTACCTC. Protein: CASSPKWEGEQYL.

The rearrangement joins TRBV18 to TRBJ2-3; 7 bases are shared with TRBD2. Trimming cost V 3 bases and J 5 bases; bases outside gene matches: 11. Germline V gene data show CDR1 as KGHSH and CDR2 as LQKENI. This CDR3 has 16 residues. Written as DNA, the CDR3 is TGTGCCAGCTCACCCACGCCTGGGGCGGGGGAAGATACGCAGTATTTT. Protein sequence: CASSPTPGAGEDTQYF.

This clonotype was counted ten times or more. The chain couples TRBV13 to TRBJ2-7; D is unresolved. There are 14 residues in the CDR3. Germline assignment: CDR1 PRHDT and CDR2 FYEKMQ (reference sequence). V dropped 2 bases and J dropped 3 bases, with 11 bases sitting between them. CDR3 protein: CASSLWGYGYEQYF. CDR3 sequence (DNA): TGTGCCAGCAGCTTATGGGGATACGGCTACGAGCAGTACTTC.

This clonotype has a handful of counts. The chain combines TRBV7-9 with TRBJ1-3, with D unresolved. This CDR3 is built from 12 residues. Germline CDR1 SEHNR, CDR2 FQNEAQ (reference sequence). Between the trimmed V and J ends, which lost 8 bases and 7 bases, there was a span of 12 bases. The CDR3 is CASGSPRNTIYF. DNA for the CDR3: TGTGCCAGCGGATCCCCCCGGAACACCATATATTTT.

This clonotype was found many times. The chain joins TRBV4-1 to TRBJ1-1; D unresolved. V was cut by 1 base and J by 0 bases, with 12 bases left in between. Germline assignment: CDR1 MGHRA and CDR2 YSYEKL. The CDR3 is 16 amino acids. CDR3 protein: CASSQVESSLNTEAFF. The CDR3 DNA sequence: TGCGCCAGCAGCCAAGTCGAATCCAGCTTGAACACTGAAGCTTTCTTT.

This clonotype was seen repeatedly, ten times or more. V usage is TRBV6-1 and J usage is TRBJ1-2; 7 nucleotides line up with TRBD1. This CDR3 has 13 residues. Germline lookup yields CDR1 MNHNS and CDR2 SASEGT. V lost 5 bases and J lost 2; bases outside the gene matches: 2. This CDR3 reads CASSMGQNYGYTF. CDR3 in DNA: TGTGCCAGCAGTATGGGACAGAACTATGGCTACACCTTC.

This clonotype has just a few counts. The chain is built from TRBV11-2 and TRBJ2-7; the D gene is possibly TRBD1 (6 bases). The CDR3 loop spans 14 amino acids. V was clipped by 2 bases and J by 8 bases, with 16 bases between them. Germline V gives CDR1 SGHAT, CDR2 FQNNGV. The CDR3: CASSLPRGRVQQYF. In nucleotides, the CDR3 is TGTGCCAGCAGCTTACCCAGGGGTCGTGTTCAGCAGTACTTC.

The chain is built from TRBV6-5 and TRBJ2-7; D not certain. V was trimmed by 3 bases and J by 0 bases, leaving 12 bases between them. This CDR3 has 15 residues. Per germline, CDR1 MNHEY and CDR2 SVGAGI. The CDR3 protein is CASSYERLSSYEQYF. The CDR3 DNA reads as TGTGCCAGCAGTTATGAGCGCCTAAGCTCCTACGAGCAGTACTTC.